Below, 27 T cell receptor beta chains from the same sample are listed, as sequenced in a study of immune heterogeneity within non-small cell lung tumors. Amplification of the TCR beta CDR3 was achieved through multiplex PCR with 32 V and 13 J primers. In TCRdb, the multiplex PCR reads were re-called with MiXCR into one record per CDR3 protein. The sample holds about 12,000 distinct CDR3 sequences, around a quarter seen once. At around 600 ng per sample, bulk tumor genomic DNA provided the template. Several spatially distant biopsies were obtained per primary tumor intraoperatively. These patients got curative surgery after being newly diagnosed with untreated non-small cell lung cancer. The sample consisted of lung tumor tissue. The receptors originated from a man between 50 and 59 years old with non-small cell lung cancer.

This clonotype is medium-sized in the sample. The chain has TRBV12-3 or TRBV12-4 and TRBJ1-5; D is unclear. The CDR3 covers 13 residues. The V and J ends lost 7 bases and 5 bases respectively, with 12 bases between them. CDR3 DNA sequence: TGTGCCAGCAATATGGACGGGTATCAGCCCCAGCATTTT. This encodes CASNMDGYQPQHF.

The table lists this clonotype with many counts. The chain links TRBV5-1 to TRBJ2-2; D call uncertain. Germline-derived CDR1 and CDR2 are SGHRS and YFSETQ. Trimming pared 4 bases from V and 3 bases from J, leaving 10 bases between. This CDR3 is built from 14 residues. CDR3 coding DNA: TGCGCCAGCAGCCCGTACCGGGACACCGGGGAGCTGTTTTTT. Translated: CASSPYRDTGELFF. The full variable domain, with the rest looked up from reference TRBV5-1 and TRBJ2-2, is KAGVTQTPRYLIKTRGQQVTLSCSPISGHRSVSWYQQTPGQGLQFLFEYFSETQRNKGNFPGRFSGRQFSNSRSEMNVSTLELGDSALYLCASSPYRDTGELFFGEGSRLTVL.

The table lists this clonotype with a count of one. Given a much more abundant clone one base away, this may be a read error. The chain combines TRBV6-4 with TRBJ1-5, with a possible D match to TRBD1 (5 bases). The CDR3 length is 12 residues. V was trimmed by 9 bases and J by 6 bases, leaving 12 bases between them. The germline V gene has CDR1 MRHNA and CDR2 SNTAGT. Written as DNA, the CDR3 is TGTGCCAGGAAAGGGGACGGTCAGCCCCAGCATTTT. As protein: CARKGDGQPQHF.

There are many counts of this clonotype. V and J are TRBV30 and TRBJ2-1; no clear D. This CDR3 has 11 amino acids. Trimming left V 0 bases short and J 8 bases short, with 5 bases between. The V gene's germline CDR1 is GTSNPN and CDR2 SVGIG (reference sequence). For the CDR3, the DNA is TGTGCCTGGAGTGTAAGGTATGAGCAGTTCTTC. Translated, it gives CAWSVRYEQFF.

Concerning this clonotype itself: A much larger clone lies a single base off, so this may be a read error. Since the CDR3 does not end with the conserved phenylalanine or tryptophan, this likely comes from a read error. This rearrangement joins TRBV2 to TRBJ2-3; possible D gene TRBD1, 5 bases. Per germline, CDR1 SNHLY and CDR2 FYNNEI. The CDR3 totals 15 residues. V shed 7 bases and J shed 0 bases, with 14 bases lying between them. The CDR3 reads CASNGDSTSTDTQYY. CDR3 sequence (DNA): TGTGCCAGCAATGGTGACAGCACTAGCACAGATACGCAGTATTAT.

This clonotype was detected once. This may stem from a read error, because a much larger clone lies one nucleotide away. The CDR3 region is CDWSGTSGVVTDTQYF. In DNA form, the CDR3 reads TGTGACTGGAGTGGAACTAGCGGGGTAGTCACAGATACGCAGTATTTT. The rearrangement uses TRBV30 and TRBJ2-3; 10 nucleotides agree with TRBD2. The CDR3 has 16 residues. Germline V CDR1 and CDR2: GTSNPN, SVGIG (reference sequence). The complete variable domain, with remaining parts taken from reference TRBV30 and TRBJ2-3, reads SQTIHQWPATLVQPVGSPLSLECTVEGTSNPNLYWYRQAAGRGLQLLFYSVGIGQISSEVPQNLSASRPQDRQFILSSKKLLLSDSGFYLCDWSGTSGVVTDTQYFGPGTRLTVL.

V usage is TRBV18 and J usage is TRBJ1-1, with D uncertain. CDR3 length: 13 amino acids. Per germline, CDR1 KGHSH and CDR2 LQKENI. Trimming left V 3 bases short and J 1 base short, with 6 bases between. Here the CDR3 reads CASSPHWNTEAFF. In nucleotides, the CDR3 is TGTGCCAGCTCACCTCATTGGAACACTGAAGCTTTCTTT.

At least ten counts were recorded for this clonotype. The chain employs TRBV14 and TRBJ1-1; D perhaps matches TRBD1 (5 bases). Germline values: CDR1 SGHDN, CDR2 FVKESK. This CDR3 has 15 amino acids. V was cut by 1 base and J by 4 bases, with 13 bases left in between. Here the CDR3 DNA reads TGTGCCAGCAGCCAAGCGGAGGGGTATATCACTGAAGCTTTCTTT. Its protein is CASSQAEGYITEAFF. The full variable domain, completed using reference TRBV14 and TRBJ1-1, is EAGVTQFPSHSVIEKGQTVTLRCDPISGHDNLYWYRRVMGKEIKFLLHFVKESKQDESGMPNNRFLAERTGGTYSTLKVQPAELEDSGVYFCASSQAEGYITEAFFGQGTRLTVV.

This clonotype is medium-sized within its sample. V usage is TRBV24-1 and J usage is TRBJ2-3; the D is unclear. The germline V gene encodes CDR1 KGHDR and CDR2 SFDVKD. This CDR3 contains 13 residues. V was trimmed by 6 bases and J by 4 bases, leaving 10 bases between them. CDR3 nucleotides: TGTGCCACCAGTCGGGTAGGCGCAGATACGCAGTATTTT. Protein sequence: CATSRVGADTQYF.

Of note for this clonotype: This may be a read error: a much more frequent sequence differs by one nucleotide. This chain connects TRBV18 to TRBJ1-3, with 8 positions matching TRBD1. CDR1 KGHSH and CDR2 LQKENI come from the germline V gene. V shed 7 bases, J shed 4 bases, and the junction held 12 bases outside the gene matches. This CDR3 has 16 amino acids. CDR3 sequence reads: CASLPLLDRVGNTIYF. CDR3 in DNA: TGTGCCAGCTTACCCCTACTGGACAGGGTCGGAAACACCATATATTTT.

Many counts were recorded for this clonotype. This sequence joins TRBV7-2 and TRBJ2-3; tentatively, D is TRBD1 (6 bases). The CDR3 runs to 13 residues. V was clipped by 3 bases and J by 5 bases, with 9 bases between them. CDR1 is SGHTA, CDR2 FQGNSA, per germline. CDR3 DNA: TGTGCCAGCAGCTTCGGACAGCTAGATACGCAGTATTTT. It yields the protein CASSFGQLDTQYF.

This clonotype is categorized as medium-sized (0.01 to 0.1%). The V and J genes are TRBV19 and TRBJ1-1, with 12 bases identical to TRBD1. Germline CDR1 reads LNHDA; CDR2 reads SQIVND (reference sequence). This CDR3 comprises 16 residues. The trim removed 3 bases at V and 1 base at J, leaving 3 bases unmatched. The CDR3 bases are TGTGCCAGTAGTATGGGACAGGGGGCGAGGAACACTGAAGCTTTCTTT. As protein: CASSMGQGARNTEAFF.

The gene calls are TRBV10-3 and TRBJ2-5; either TRBD1 or TRBD2 may supply D (6 bases each). CDR1 is ENHRY and CDR2 is SYGVKD in the germline V gene. The CDR3 runs 16 residues. V lost 4 bases and J lost 1, with 16 bases in between. The CDR3 DNA reads as TGTGCCATCAGTGCCCCCCCGGGGGCGAGCCAAGAGACCCAGTACTTC. Encoded protein: CAISAPPGASQETQYF.

This clonotype is labeled as medium-sized (0.01 to 0.1%). V and J are TRBV20-1 and TRBJ2-7; D is unresolved. Germline V gene lookup returns CDR1 DFQATT and CDR2 SNEGSKA (reference sequence). Trimming left V 1 base short and J 0 bases short, with 13 bases between. The CDR3 is 15 residues long. CDR3: CSARALGYSSYEQYF. Here the CDR3 DNA reads TGCAGTGCTAGAGCCTTAGGGTACAGCTCCTACGAGCAGTACTTC.

In DNA, the CDR3 is TGCGCCAGCAGCCAAGATCTGGGGGGGACCCAGTACTTC. It encodes CASSQDLGGTQYF. V and J are TRBV4-1 and TRBJ2-5; TRBD2 might be the D (6 bases). The CDR3 contains 13 residues. Trimming took off 0 bases at V and 7 bases at J, with 9 bases between the two ends. CDR1 is MGHRA and CDR2 is YSYEKL in the germline V gene.

V is TRBV2 and J is TRBJ2-2; perhaps D is TRBD1 or TRBD2 (5 bases each). The CDR3 runs to 15 residues. Trimming removed 1 base from V and 2 bases from J, with 8 bases in between. CDR1 and CDR2 from the germline V gene are SNHLY and FYNNEI. The CDR3 sequence is CASSEGGSNTGELFF. CDR3 nucleotides: TGTGCCAGCAGTGAAGGGGGGTCCAACACCGGGGAGCTGTTTTTT.

With regard to this clonotype: A single base separates this from a much larger clone, so it may be a read error. The V gene is TRBV5-5, the J gene TRBJ2-5; no definite D call. The CDR3 contains 13 residues. CDR1 and CDR2 from the germline V gene are SGHKS and YYEKEE (reference sequence). The germline V and J ends were trimmed by 8 bases and 2 bases, with 13 bases remaining between them. CDR3 DNA sequence: TGTGCCAGAAGCCAACTCAGGCAAGAGACCCAGTACTTC. It specifies CARSQLRQETQYF.

This clonotype has more than one count but fewer than ten. The V and J genes are TRBV5-4 and TRBJ1-1, with TRBD1 as a possible D gene (5 bases). The CDR3 runs 15 residues. With 1 base removed from V and 1 base from J, the gap between germline ends came to 11 bases. Germline loops: CDR1 SGHNT, CDR2 YYREEE (reference sequence). CDR3 sequence (DNA): TGTGCCAGCAGCTTGCTGACAGAGACGAACACTGAAGCTTTCTTT. Its translation is CASSLLTETNTEAFF. Combining the CDR3 with reference TRBV5-4 and TRBJ1-1 gives the whole variable domain ETGVTQSPTHLIKTRGQQVTLRCSSQSGHNTVSWYQQALGQGPQFIFQYYREEENGRGNFPPRFSGLQFPNYSSELNVNALELDDSALYLCASSLLTETNTEAFFGQGTRLTVV.

This clonotype is categorized as large. The chain employs TRBV10-1 and TRBJ1-5; D not resolved. This CDR3 is built from 12 residues. CDR1 WNHNN and CDR2 SYGVQD come from the germline V gene (reference sequence). V shed 3 bases and J shed 7 bases, with 7 bases lying between them. The CDR3 reads CASSDGSQPQHF. CDR3 DNA: TGCGCCAGCAGTGATGGGTCGCAGCCCCAGCATTTT.

This clonotype appeared a few times. Since the CDR3 does not end with the conserved phenylalanine or tryptophan, this likely comes from a read error. The rearrangement joins TRBV20-1 to TRBJ1-2; 11 bases map to TRBD1. The CDR3 runs 15 residues. Germline values: CDR1 DFQATT, CDR2 SNEGSKA (reference sequence). V lost 5 bases and J lost 1; bases outside the gene matches: 6. The CDR3 loop is CSASDRGHRNYGYTL. The CDR3 nucleotides read TGCAGTGCTTCGGACAGGGGGCATCGTAACTATGGCTACACCCTC.

This clonotype was counted ten times or more. The rearrangement links TRBV28 to TRBJ1-4, with D perhaps matching TRBD1 (5 bases). Trimming took 5 bases from V and 10 from J, leaving 14 bases between them. Germline lookup yields CDR1 MDHEN and CDR2 SYDVKM. The CDR3 extends over 13 amino acids. The CDR3 coding sequence is TGTGCCAGCAGTCCGGGACCTGGGGGAAAACTGTTTTTT. Protein: CASSPGPGGKLFF.

This clonotype was counted at least ten times. This chain connects TRBV27 to TRBJ1-5; 9 bases fit TRBD1. Germline loops: CDR1 MNHEY, CDR2 SMNVEV (reference sequence). The junction had 7 bases not matched to a gene; V was cut back by 6 bases and J by 7 bases. The CDR3 runs to 14 residues. DNA for the CDR3: TGTGCCAGCAGCTTACAGGGGGCAGGCCAGCCCCAGCATTTT. It specifies CASSLQGAGQPQHF.

Details on this clonotype: The junction departs from the called germline gene at one end, perhaps through a read error. The chain has TRBV5-1 and TRBJ2-1; D call uncertain. The length of the CDR3 is 14 residues. Germline V lookup: CDR1 SGHRS, CDR2 YFSETQ. The CDR3 sequence: CASSFSWQNNEEFF. The CDR3 coding sequence is TGCGCCAGCAGCTTTAGTTGGCAGAACAATGAGGAGTTCTTC.

This CDR3 is CASSIQPNTEAFF. The CDR3 nucleotides are TGTGCCAGCAGCATACAACCGAACACTGAAGCTTTCTTT. The chain recombines TRBV7-3 with TRBJ1-1; no clear D gene. This CDR3 spans 13 amino acids. Germline V gene sequence: CDR1 SGHTA, CDR2 FQGTGA. Trimming took off 5 bases at V and 1 base at J, with 8 bases between the two ends.

This clonotype qualifies as medium-sized. V usage is TRBV6-1 and J usage is TRBJ1-2; 10 nucleotides match TRBD1. The V gene's germline CDR1 is MNHNS and CDR2 SASEGT. With 5 bases clipped from V and 5 bases from J, the junction kept 5 bases outside the gene matches. This CDR3 contains 14 residues. The CDR3 here is CASSSPGQGYGYTF. CDR3 coding DNA: TGTGCCAGCAGTTCCCCGGGACAGGGGTATGGCTACACCTTC.

To note about this clonotype: A junction end diverges from the germline sequence, so it may reflect a read error. The rearrangement links TRBV20-1 to TRBJ1-2, with TRBD1 as a possible D gene (6 bases). The germline gives CDR1 DFQATT, CDR2 SNEGSKA (reference sequence). CDR3 length equals 13 residues. The CDR3 spells CSASTGNYYGHTF. For the CDR3, the DNA is TGCAGTGCTAGCACAGGGAACTACTATGGCCACACCTTC.

The chain recombines TRBV3-1 with TRBJ2-3; D is possibly TRBD1 (5 bases). V gave up 2 bases and J gave up 2 bases, with 11 bases separating them. CDR1 is LGHDT and CDR2 is YNNKEL in the germline V gene (reference sequence). The CDR3 has 15 residues. The CDR3 reads CASSQQGHHTDTQYF. Written as DNA, the CDR3 is TGTGCCAGCAGCCAACAAGGACACCACACAGATACGCAGTATTTT.